Below are 20 T cell receptor beta chains sequenced from a single sample in a study of blood T cell repertoires in COVID-19 (dated by TCRdb to 2020 to 2021). The library was prepared using the immunoSEQ multiplex PCR assay. TCRdb mirrors the immuneACCESS table, restricted to in-frame sequences. Some clones are absent from its copies; in checked studies, under half trace to an unresolved V gene, and the reason for the others is unknown. Present in this sample are approximately 350,000 clones, around 87% of which were seen just once. Of the sample, 6% to 7% is held by the ten largest clones. The sample taken for sequencing was peripheral blood. The receptors shown here come from a woman aged 45 to 65 with COVID-19, enrolled during active disease.

V and J are TRBV3-1 (or the pseudogene TRBV3-2) and TRBJ2-2; TRBD1 might be the D (6 bases). The germline V gene encodes CDR1 LGHDT and CDR2 YNNKEL (reference sequence). V dropped 2 bases and J dropped 0 bases, with 7 bases sitting between them. CDR3 length: 15 residues. CDR3 in DNA: TGTGCCAGCAGCCAATACAGGGCGAACACCGGGGAGCTGTTTTTT. Amino acid sequence: CASSQYRANTGELFF.

V gene TRBV6-6 combines with J gene TRBJ2-7; 7 nucleotides match TRBD1. The CDR3 is 14 residues long. The V segment lost 0 bases and the J segment 5 bases; nucleotides outside the gene matches: 4. The germline gives CDR1 MNHNY, CDR2 SVGAGI (reference sequence). This CDR3 reads CASSYSTGKDEQYF. The CDR3 nucleotides are TGTGCCAGCAGTTACTCGACAGGGAAGGACGAGCAGTACTTC.

J is TRBJ2-1 and V is TRBV9; 12 bases align to TRBD1. The CDR3 covers 14 residues. With V trimmed by 3 bases and J by 8 bases, 3 bases remained unmatched. Germline assignment: CDR1 SGDLS and CDR2 YYNGEE. CDR3 nucleotides: TGTGCCAGCAGCGAAGGGACAGGGGGCTATGAGCAGTTCTTC. This encodes CASSEGTGGYEQFF. Full variable domain (missing parts from reference TRBV9 and TRBJ2-1): DSGVTQTPKHLITATGQRVTLRCSPRSGDLSVYWYQQSLDQGLQFLIQYYNGEERAKGNILERFSAQQFPDLHSELNLSSLELGDSALYFCASSEGTGGYEQFFGPGTRLTVL.

The rearrangement links TRBV11-3 to TRBJ2-7; 9 bases map to TRBD1. Germline V gene lookup returns CDR1 SGHNT and CDR2 YENEEA. This CDR3 is built from 18 residues. The junction had 18 bases not matched to a gene; V was cut back by 4 bases and J by 5 bases. The CDR3 spells CASSSAPNLRDRAHEQYF. The CDR3 nucleotides read TGTGCCAGCAGCTCCGCCCCCAACCTCCGGGACAGGGCCCACGAGCAGTACTTC.

As DNA, the CDR3 is TGTGCCAGCAGTTACTCGGAACAGGGCATGGGCACCATATATTTT. Encoded protein: CASSYSEQGMGTIYF. V is TRBV6-5 and J is TRBJ1-3; D might be TRBD1 (6 bases). The CDR3 is made up of 15 amino acids. V shed 0 bases and J shed 9 bases, with 15 bases lying between them. Looked up from germline, CDR1 is MNHEY and CDR2 is SVGAGI.

The chain recombines TRBV5-1 with TRBJ2-7, with TRBD1 matching 7 bases. V lost 1 base to trimming and J lost 1 base; unmatched junction nucleotides: 5. The CDR3 is 15 amino acids. The V gene's germline CDR1 is SGHRS and CDR2 YFSETQ. The CDR3 coding sequence is TGCGCCAGCAGCTTGTATGACAGGGAATCCTACGAGCAGTACTTC. This encodes CASSLYDRESYEQYF.

The chain recombines TRBV13 with TRBJ1-6; D call uncertain. CDR1 and CDR2 from the germline V gene are PRHDT and FYEKMQ (reference sequence). This CDR3 has 16 amino acids. Trimming removed 3 bases from V and 1 base from J, with 10 bases in between. The CDR3 coding sequence is TGTGCCAGCAGCTTCCTGGGGAGGTCCTATAATTCACCCCTCCACTTT. This encodes CASSFLGRSYNSPLHF.

The V and J genes are TRBV14 and TRBJ2-5; maybe TRBD1 (8 bases). The V and J ends lost 6 bases and 9 bases respectively, with 20 bases between them. This CDR3 comprises 14 residues. Germline CDR1 and CDR2: SGHDN and FVKESK. CDR3 DNA: TGTGCCAGCAGTCGGACAGGGCGGGGGCAGGCCCAGTACTTC. As protein: CASSRTGRGQAQYF. Full variable domain (rest looked up from reference TRBV14 and TRBJ2-5): EAGVTQFPSHSVIEKGQTVTLRCDPISGHDNLYWYRRVMGKEIKFLLHFVKESKQDESGMPNNRFLAERTGGTYSTLKVQPAELEDSGVYFCASSRTGRGQAQYFGPGTRLLVL.

This chain connects TRBV3-1 (or the pseudogene TRBV3-2) to TRBJ2-1; D gene unclear. Between the trimmed V and J ends, which lost 0 bases and 1 base, there was a span of 10 bases. The CDR3 contains 16 residues. The germline gives CDR1 LGHDT, CDR2 YNNKEL (reference sequence). The CDR3 sequence: CASSQDPSVSYNEQFF. The CDR3 DNA follows: TGTGCCAGCAGCCAAGACCCCAGCGTGTCCTACAATGAGCAGTTCTTC.

V is TRBV6-6 and J is TRBJ1-2; D not resolved. V dropped 0 bases and J dropped 1 base, with 6 bases sitting between them. Germline values: CDR1 MNHNY, CDR2 SVGAGI (reference sequence). This CDR3 is built from 14 residues. The CDR3 loop reads CASSYSTFNYGYTF. The CDR3 nucleotides are TGTGCCAGCAGTTACTCGACATTTAACTATGGCTACACCTTC.

CDR3 sequence (DNA): TGTGCCATCAGTGCCGGACAGGGGATAATCGAGCAGTACTTC. Residues: CAISAGQGIIEQYF. This rearrangement joins TRBV10-3 to TRBJ2-7, with TRBD1 matching over 9 bases. CDR3 length equals 14 residues. V trimming: 4 bases; J trimming: 6 bases; junction bases outside the gene matches: 7. Germline V lookup: CDR1 ENHRY, CDR2 SYGVKD.

The chain combines TRBV18 with TRBJ2-2, with 9 bases identical to TRBD2. This CDR3 is built from 21 residues. Per germline, CDR1 KGHSH and CDR2 LQKENI. The V segment lost 3 bases and the J segment 4 bases; nucleotides outside the gene matches: 21. Here the CDR3 DNA reads TGTGCCAGCTCACCCCCAGGGAGACCGCGCGGGAGGGCCGGAATCACCGGGGAGCTGTTTTTT. This codes for CASSPPGRPRGRAGITGELFF.

The gene calls are TRBV19 and TRBJ1-5, with 8 bases aligning to TRBD1. V lost 0 bases and J lost 7; bases outside the gene matches: 5. Germline-derived CDR1 and CDR2 are LNHDA and SQIVND (reference sequence). The CDR3 is 15 residues long. CDR3 DNA: TGTGCCAGTAGTATAGATGGACAGGGCGGACAGCCCCAGCATTTT. Its translation: CASSIDGQGGQPQHF.

The chain uses TRBV24-1 and TRBJ1-1; D is ambiguous. The ends were cut back, 9 bases at V and 4 bases at J, with 14 bases in the middle. The CDR3 spans 13 residues. Germline assignment: CDR1 KGHDR and CDR2 SFDVKD. The DNA for the CDR3 is TGTGCCACCTCCGGGGAATTGAGCACTGAAGCTTTCTTT. Its protein is CATSGELSTEAFF.

V gene TRBV20-1 combines with J gene TRBJ2-3; no firm D call. Deletions cut 7 bases from V and 6 bases from J, with 11 bases between. The CDR3 has 11 amino acids. The germline gives CDR1 DFQATT, CDR2 SNEGSKA (reference sequence). CDR3 sequence reads: CSVPNKDTQYF. The CDR3 DNA reads TGCAGTGTTCCGAACAAGGATACGCAGTATTTT.

The chain has TRBV6-2 or TRBV6-3 and TRBJ2-3; TRBD2 matches at 12 bases. Per germline, CDR1 MNHEY and CDR2 SVGEGT. The CDR3 sequence is 15 residues long. Trimming cost V 5 bases and J 6 bases; bases outside gene matches: 6. The CDR3 bases are TGTGCCAGCAGTACCCCCGGGACTAGCGGGGATACGCAGTATTTT. This gives the protein CASSTPGTSGDTQYF.

The rearrangement links TRBV5-6 to TRBJ1-1; the D is unclear. V was pared by 0 bases and J by 6 bases, with 9 bases between. CDR1 SGHDT and CDR2 YYEEEE come from the germline V gene. The CDR3 has 13 residues. CDR3 sequence (DNA): TGTGCCAGCAGCTTGGAACCGGGAGCTGAAGCTTTCTTT. Protein product: CASSLEPGAEAFF. Based on the CDR3 plus reference TRBV5-6 and TRBJ1-1, the full variable domain is DAGVTQSPTHLIKTRGQQVTLRCSPKSGHDTVSWYQQALGQGPQFIFQYYEEEERQRGNFPDRFSGHQFPNYSSELNVNALLLGDSALYLCASSLEPGAEAFFGQGTRLTVV.

V is TRBV7-2 and J is TRBJ2-3, with D uncertain. The V gene lost 1 base and the J gene lost 5 bases, with 13 bases spanning the gap. CDR3 length: 15 amino acids. CDR1 and CDR2 from the germline V gene are SGHTA and FQGNSA. CDR3 sequence (DNA): TGTGCCAGCAGCTTAGAATTGATGGCTTTAGATACGCAGTATTTT. Its protein is CASSLELMALDTQYF. The full variable domain, completed using reference TRBV7-2 and TRBJ2-3, is GAGVSQSPSNKVTEKGKDVELRCDPISGHTALYWYRQSLGQGLEFLIYFQGNSAPDKSGLPSDRFSAERTGGSVSTLTIQRTQQEDSAVYLCASSLELMALDTQYFGPGTRLTVL.

V and J are TRBV2 and TRBJ1-2; 8 nucleotides align to TRBD1. The CDR3 totals 14 residues. The V gene end was trimmed by 5 bases and the J gene end by 2 bases; junction bases not matched to a gene: 4. Germline V gives CDR1 SNHLY, CDR2 FYNNEI. The CDR3 here is CASSTQGGNYGYTF. In DNA form, the CDR3 reads TGTGCCAGCAGTACACAGGGGGGCAACTATGGCTACACCTTC.

This chain joins TRBV5-1 and TRBJ2-1; 11 bases are a match to TRBD1. The CDR3 totals 16 residues. J gave up 6 bases and V 3 bases, and 8 bases lay outside the gene matches. The germline gives CDR1 SGHRS, CDR2 YFSETQ. CDR3 coding DNA: TGCGCCAGCAGCTCAATGGGGACAGGGGGTTCCAATGAGCAGTTCTTC. Amino acids: CASSSMGTGGSNEQFF. Filled out from reference TRBV5-1 and TRBJ2-1, the complete variable domain reads KAGVTQTPRYLIKTRGQQVTLSCSPISGHRSVSWYQQTPGQGLQFLFEYFSETQRNKGNFPGRFSGRQFSNSRSEMNVSTLELGDSALYLCASSSMGTGGSNEQFFGPGTRLTVL.